What follows are 14 T cell receptor beta chains derived from one specimen sequenced in a study of graft-versus-host responses after intestinal transplantation. Graft specimens yielded both intraepithelial and lamina propria lymphocytes. Sequenced by immunoSEQ multiplex PCR; TCRdb stores in-frame clones only, minus some. Of tens of thousands of clones in the sample, roughly four fifths were seen once. This sample comprised ileum tissue, obtained 12 days after intestinal transplant. The receptors here all came from a human patient who received an intestinal transplant, so some T cells may come from the graft donor.

The rearrangement uses TRBV9 and TRBJ2-2, with 8 nucleotides matching TRBD2. Germline CDR1 and CDR2: SGDLS and YYNGEE. The CDR3 is 17 amino acids. V trimming: 0 bases; J trimming: 0 bases; junction bases outside the gene matches: 4. The CDR3 spells CASSVVGLASNTGELFF. As DNA, the CDR3 is TGTGCCAGCAGCGTAGTTGGACTAGCTTCGAACACCGGGGAGCTGTTTTTT.

The chain couples TRBV5-6 to TRBJ2-5; TRBD1 is a possible D gene (5 bases). This CDR3 spans 15 amino acids. Trimming left V 2 bases short and J 5 bases short, with 16 bases between. Germline V CDR1 and CDR2: SGHDT, YYEEEE. The CDR3 nucleotides read TGTGCCAGCAGCTTAGCTGGGGCAGTCGGTGAGACCCAGTACTTC. This codes for CASSLAGAVGETQYF.

This chain connects TRBV28 to TRBJ2-3, with D possibly TRBD2 on 6 matching bases. Between the trimmed V and J ends, which lost 5 bases and 4 bases, there was a span of 19 bases. From germline, CDR1 is MDHEN and CDR2 SYDVKM. The CDR3 totals 16 residues. CDR3 nucleotides: TGTGCCAGCAGTCCCCCGATAACGGGAGTCTCAGATACGCAGTATTTT. This sequence encodes CASSPPITGVSDTQYF.

The rearrangement links TRBV19 to TRBJ2-1; 12 positions agree with TRBD2. Germline V gene lookup returns CDR1 LNHDA and CDR2 SQIVND (reference sequence). CDR3 size: 14 residues. The V gene end was trimmed by 6 bases and the J gene end by 7 bases; junction bases not matched to a gene: 4. The CDR3 loop is CASSTSGGWNEQFF. CDR3 sequence (DNA): TGTGCCAGTAGCACTAGCGGGGGGTGGAATGAGCAGTTCTTC.

The chain recombines TRBV10-3 with TRBJ2-5; D gene unclear. Per the germline V gene, CDR1 is ENHRY and CDR2 is SYGVKD. V lost 1 base and J lost 2, with 8 bases in between. The CDR3 contains 14 residues. CDR3 region: CAISEYQLQETQYF. CDR3 sequence (DNA): TGTGCCATCAGTGAGTACCAGTTACAAGAGACCCAGTACTTC.

The chain recombines TRBV4-3 with TRBJ2-7; tentative D call: TRBD2 (5 bases). The CDR3 is 16 amino acids. CDR1 and CDR2 (germline): LGHNA, YSLEER. The germline V and J ends were trimmed by 0 bases and 4 bases, with 16 bases remaining between them. The CDR3 nucleotides are TGCGCCAGCAGCCAAGAGAGGGCACCCCGTATTTACGAGCAGTACTTC. Its protein product is CASSQERAPRIYEQYF.

This clone was detected a few times. The chain links TRBV2 to TRBJ1-3; D possibly corresponds to TRBD1 (5 bases). The V gene lost 3 bases and the J gene lost 2 bases, with 14 bases spanning the gap. Germline V gives CDR1 SNHLY, CDR2 FYNNEI. CDR3 size: 16 residues. Here the CDR3 reads CASSDGMGTTGNTIYF. The CDR3 DNA sequence: TGTGCCAGCAGTGATGGGATGGGGACTACTGGAAACACCATATATTTT.

V usage is TRBV11-2 and J usage is TRBJ2-3, with D perhaps TRBD2 (7 bases). This CDR3 contains 16 residues. From germline, CDR1 is SGHAT and CDR2 FQNNGV. Trimming left V 0 bases short and J 4 bases short, with 14 bases between. The CDR3 loop is CASSLEVAGAADTQYF. As DNA, the CDR3 is TGTGCCAGCAGCTTAGAAGTGGCGGGGGCGGCAGATACGCAGTATTTT.

The V gene is TRBV18, the J gene TRBJ2-1; a possible D gene is TRBD1 (6 bases). The CDR3 loop spans 15 amino acids. Germline CDR1 reads KGHSH; CDR2 reads LQKENI. The ends were cut back, 2 bases at V and 7 bases at J, with 15 bases in the middle. CDR3 bases: TGTGCCAGCTCACCAGGGGCAGGGGAAAGGAATGAGCAGTTCTTC. Translated, it gives CASSPGAGERNEQFF.

The genes are TRBV4-1 and TRBJ2-1, with TRBD2 matching over 7 bases. The germline gives CDR1 MGHRA, CDR2 YSYEKL. There are 14 residues in the CDR3. Trimming cost V 1 base and J 7 bases; bases outside gene matches: 4. CDR3 nucleotides: TGCGCCAGCAGCCAAGCATGGGGGGGGAATGAGCAGTTCTTC. It translates to CASSQAWGGNEQFF.

The V gene is TRBV4-2, the J gene TRBJ2-7; TRBD1 agrees at 9 bases. CDR3 length equals 15 residues. Germline V gene sequence: CDR1 LGHNA, CDR2 YNFKEQ. V lost 2 bases and J lost 4; bases outside the gene matches: 6. As DNA, the CDR3 is TGTGCCAGCAGCCAACTAACAGGGGGCCAGTACGAGCAGTACTTC. It codes for CASSQLTGGQYEQYF.

In DNA form, the CDR3 reads TGTGCCAGCAGCATCCATTTGAGGACAGGGGCCTACGAGCAGTACTTC. This encodes CASSIHLRTGAYEQYF. The genes are TRBV21-1 and TRBJ2-7; the listed D gene, TRBD1, was not tested against the DNA. TRBV21-1 is given as a pseudogene. The CDR3 contains 16 residues.

The rearrangement links TRBV28 to TRBJ1-5; D is undetermined. This CDR3 is built from 15 residues. Germline V gene sequence: CDR1 MDHEN, CDR2 SYDVKM. Trimming left V 6 bases short and J 4 bases short, with 16 bases between. The CDR3 region has the DNA TGTGCCAGCAGACATACACGGTACGGGAATCAGCCCCAGCATTTT. It encodes CASRHTRYGNQPQHF.

This rearrangement joins TRBV11-3 to TRBJ2-5, with 10 nucleotides matching TRBD2. CDR3 length: 14 residues. Germline lookup yields CDR1 SGHNT and CDR2 YENEEA. The V segment lost 5 bases and the J segment 1 base; nucleotides outside the gene matches: 1. CDR3 sequence reads: CASSRLAGQETQYF. In DNA form, the CDR3 reads TGTGCCAGCAGCAGACTAGCGGGCCAAGAGACCCAGTACTTC.